The entry that follows covers one T cell receptor (beta chain) sequence. There is no known antigen for this receptor. No much larger clonotype is one base removed from it; base qualities were not supplied. The cohort consisted of 650 to 850 healthy bone marrow donors. All cohort members were sampled while nominally healthy, although unrecorded immune exposures were likely present. The donor was CMV seronegative and was included in the group of about 350 seronegative cohort members. A peripheral blood sample was provided by each donor, and peripheral blood mononuclear cells were used for TCR beta sequencing. Genomic DNA extraction from the blood cell samples was performed with the Qiagen DNeasy Blood Extraction Kit. Receptor amplification or capture employed the immunoSEQ multiplex PCR assay. The multiplex PCR relied on a mix of 60 forward primers for TCR Vbeta segments and 13 reverse primers for TCR Jbeta segments. Amplification of the CDR3 region of rearranged TCR beta genes was performed with a multiplex PCR assay on genomic DNA. The Illumina HiSeq System was used to sequence the amplified TCR beta libraries as 87-base-pair reads. Regarding the original processing steps: In a later analysis, tens of millions of unique TCR beta chains were counted across the approximately 640 repertoires, and around 11 million of these chains were shared by at least two donors. To remove PCR and sequencing errors, raw reads were error-corrected and collapsed into unique sequences using a nearest-neighbor algorithm that merged closely related sequences. V, D and J gene segments were assigned by aligning CDR3 sequences to IMGT reference sequences. For a sequence to be retained, a match of at least six nucleotides to both a V gene segment and a J gene segment was required. A rearrangement counted as productive if the CDR3 had no stop codons and remained in frame with V and J, and every other rearrangement counted as non-productive. CDR3 was defined by IMGT convention, running from the second conserved V-encoded cysteine to the conserved J-encoded phenylalanine. Sequences without an unambiguous match to a single V gene segment were excluded from the earlier analysis of about 630 of the donors. An earlier analysis of roughly 590 of the donors called V segments functional above 56.7% productive rearrangements and segregating when the between-donor standard deviation exceeded 5%. A statistical classification framework was built for diagnosing cytomegalovirus status from the catalog of TCR beta chain sequences. A later analysis assigned V and J genes by comparing TCR nucleotide sequences with IMGT/GENE-DB human TR gene sequences. In a later analysis, CDR3 sequences and most-parsimonious VDJ recombination scenarios were assigned using the TCRdist pipeline. In a later analysis, each TCR beta chain was defined by its CDR3 amino acid sequence together with its V-gene family, and reads without a unique V-gene family were excluded. In a later analysis, some 600 highly shared, low-generation-probability nucleotide sequences were removed to address suspected cross-contamination and a sequencing artifact. A later analysis calculated a clonal expansion index for each public chain from normalized within-repertoire ranks of inferred template counts. In a later analysis, generation probabilities were computed using a VDJ recombination model fitted to out-of-frame rearrangements, and the results were checked against IGoR. In a later analysis, TCR-TCR, TCR-HLA and TCR-CMV co-occurrence was scored with hypergeometric tests, and a repertoire-size bias correction was applied to TCR pairs. To estimate false discovery rates, a later analysis permuted the HLA or CMV assignments 20 times. In a later analysis, co-occurring TCRs were grouped with DBSCAN, and TCRdist sequence similarity was added when clustering was performed within HLA-allele-positive subsets. Repertoires with fewer than 30,000 or more than 120,000 public chains were left out of co-occurrence clustering, as were about 5 repertoires with anomalous nucleotide sharing. TCRdb retrieved this table from immuneACCESS and kept in-frame rearrangements only. Not all clones are present; in checked studies, unresolved V genes account for under half, and no reason is known for the remainder. Clone size and V and J calls were adopted from that table, with D and trimming inferred from the DNA. The sample table lists 200,000 to 250,000 clones, more than 70% of them with a count of one. 0.45% to 0.5% of the sample lies in the top ten.

According to the germline V gene, CDR1 reads SNHLY and CDR2 reads FYNNEI. At the junction V is shortened by 5 bases and J by 1 base, with 2 bases in between. The CDR3 contains 11 residues, cysteine and phenylalanine counted. The kept DNA is CDR3 alone, 33 bases in frame from the first base. These data are taken from a study of cytomegalovirus exposure and HLA in healthy donors (dated by TCRdb to 2016 to 2017). Broadly, across the study: In an earlier analysis of 550 to 750 of the donors, approximately 300 Gb of sequence data and 117 million unique TCR beta sequences from 180 million or so T cells were reported. About 330 gigabases of sequencing data and 91 million or so unique TCR sequences made up an early release that covered approximately 620 HLA-typed donors. Of the 350 to 400 genotyped donors, 81% fell in the genetic ancestry cluster associated with self-reported Caucasian donors. The aim of the study was to test whether cataloging public T cell receptors could identify signatures of past pathogen exposure. The study profiled the T cell repertoires of hundreds of subjects by immunosequencing and related them to cytomegalovirus serostatus. In addition to the first cohort of about 650 subjects, a separate validation cohort of 120 different subjects was used. To predict cytomegalovirus infection status, the study brought together high-throughput TCR immunosequencing, statistical association of individual TCRs with disease status, and machine learning. In a later analysis, previously published TCR beta repertoires from 550 to 700 donors were re-analyzed and high-resolution HLA genotyping was added so that TCR occurrence patterns could be studied. The later analysis used no new phenotypic data to find candidate immune exposures, relying instead on TCR beta sequences and their occurrence across donors. In an earlier analysis of about 590 of the donors, high-throughput TCR beta sequencing was used to judge whether each TCR beta V gene segment behaved as functional or pseudogenic. Donor age, sex, ethnicity and CMV serostatus were compiled alongside the repertoire data. Genome-wide SNP genotypes for about 65% of the roughly 670 donors were used in a later genetic analysis, which treated that subset as a discovery cohort. Every discovery cohort repertoire had been produced on one sequencing platform. HLA typing included class I and class II loci at four-digit resolution. Typing coverage differed by locus: A, B, C, DRB1 and DQB1 were typed in roughly 620-630 donors, DQA1 in around 500, DPA1 in approximately 600, and DPB1 in approximately 450. Roughly 5 DR-DQ haplotypes were treated as single units for association and clustering because of strong linkage in the cohort. Among some 410 genotyped donors of the cohort, an average of around 240,000 unique TCR beta nucleotide sequences were sequenced per donor, roughly a sixth of them non-productive.

Study-wide findings and limitations: Because counts were too low, under 20 rarely observed V segments, including chromosome 9 orphons, were left out of the earlier analysis of a few hundred of the donors. According to a later analysis, parvovirus B19, influenza, CMV and Epstein-Barr virus appeared linked to several top co-occurrence clusters. A cluster of highly shared sequence variants was judged likely to represent a technical artifact of the sequencing pipeline. In a later analysis, over 15,000 TCR beta sequences were associated with specific HLA alleles at a false discovery rate of 0.05. An earlier analysis of roughly 570 of the donors showed that most TCR beta V segments appeared in productive rearrangements either about 87% or about 30% of the time, which broadly matched IMGT annotations. A later analysis found that HLA-associated TCR beta chains were more clonally expanded and had lower generation probabilities than equally common non-associated chains. The only immune exposure information available for the cohort was CMV serostatus. Linkage disequilibrium might explain the correlated functional status among segregating V segments, but an unknown experimental factor could not be excluded. A total of roughly 160 TCR beta chains were listed by the study as associated with cytomegalovirus. A later genetic analysis associated a missense DCLRE1C variant with V-gene and J-gene trimming of TCR beta chains, and an independent cohort replicated the association. In a later genetic analysis, fewer N-insertions in productive TCRs were reported among donors in an Asian-associated ancestry cluster than the roughly 710-donor mean. Strong co-occurrence of HLA alleles, especially DR and DQ, made assigning TCR associations to individual alleles difficult. The 87-base-pair reads could not distinguish some IMGT-functional V segments, including TRBV6-2 and TRBV6-3, so those segments were excluded. Three of the identified cytomegalovirus-associated TCR beta chains were confirmed in vitro to be specific for cytomegalovirus antigens. Sequencing depth was assumed to be roughly uniform across donors in the presence/absence analyses, though that assumption may not hold. Only TCR beta chains were sequenced in this cohort, and the absence of alpha or paired-chain data limited detectable features. While some public TCRs were present in many individuals, most TCR sequences turned up only very rarely across donors. Cytomegalovirus status was reported to be diagnosed by the classifier with high specificity and sensitivity in both the original and validation cohorts. Because some donors lacked HLA typing at each locus, the association tests relied only on the typed subset. The authors suggested that the approach could potentially be generalized to other disease states and immunological phenotypes. In a later analysis, TCR association rates were found to vary across HLA loci, with the most associated TCRs seen for DRB1 alleles and the fewest for HLA-C alleles. A further reported finding was that TCR beta sequences accurately predicted the HLA-A and HLA-B alleles for most subjects in the first cohort. In a later analysis, most CMV-associated TCR beta chains were found to appear HLA-restricted, with HLA associations seemingly driven largely by CMV exposure.

The rearranged segments are TRBV2 and TRBJ1-1; the D gene assignment is ambiguous. Sequenced input: PBMCs. The receptor comes from a boy aged 5 to 17 in good health and CMV-seronegative. The DNA sequence is as follows: TGTGCCAGCAGTCAGAACACTGAAGCTTTCTTT. Its protein product is CASSQNTEAFF.